The present T cell receptor (beta chain) was sequenced within a study of blood T cell repertoires in COVID-19. At the level of the study: Samples of COVID-19 (acute and convalescent) were obtained from the United States, Italy and Spain. PBMCs, B-cell-depleted T cells, or T cells provided the cDNA or gDNA that made up the material.

As originally analysed: Estimates of nucleated cell counts were drawn from the amplification of reference gene primers. TCRdb's copy holds only in-frame clones and misses some; the assay was immunoSEQ multiplex PCR. The DNA was the basis for D and trimming; V, J and clone size are from that table. The sample has 50,000 to 60,000 clones; more than 85% are singletons. The CDR3 has 13 amino acids. The junction had 9 bases not matched to a gene; V was cut back by 8 bases and J by 8 bases. Looked up from germline, CDR1 is MDHEN and CDR2 is SYDVKM. This chain joins TRBV28 and TRBJ2-1; 7 nucleotides agree with TRBD2. Sequencing was carried out using peripheral blood. This sequence was found in a human donor with active COVID-19. The donor label of this sample is uncertain. The DNA of the CDR3 is TGTGCCAGCGGACTAGGGACTCCCGATGAGCAGTTCTTC. As protein: CASGLGTPDEQFF.